This T cell receptor beta chain was captured in a study of cytomegalovirus exposure and HLA in healthy donors. The PCR ran on 60 Vbeta and 13 Jbeta primers. Some clones are missing from TCRdb's copy, which holds only in-frame ones; the method was immunoSEQ multiplex PCR. Of about 130,000 clones detected, more than 75% appear once; the ten largest clones hold 1.4% to 1.5%. The CDR3 extends over 13 amino acids. Per germline, CDR1 SQVTM and CDR2 ANQGSEA. The ends lost 5 bases at V and 5 bases at J; junction bases unmatched: 4. Sequencing was done on a sample of PBMCs. The TCR sequence derives from a female donor in good health and CMV-seronegative. V gene TRBV29-1 combines with J gene TRBJ2-7, with 12 bases fitting TRBD1. The CDR3 coding sequence is TGCAGCGTTCCGGGACAGGGGGCTAACGAGCAGTACTTC. The encoded protein is CSVPGQGANEQYF.